Listed below are T cell receptor beta chains from one sample, sequenced in a study of shared clonotypes between healthy human individuals. Here immunoSEQ multiplex PCR was the method, and the copy in TCRdb shows in-frame clones only, minus some. This table has about 1 million clones, about 70% appearing once. The sequenced sample consisted of memory CD4+ T cells sorted from blood. These receptors were obtained from a man younger than 30 in good health. Both conserved end residues are part of each CDR3. The D gene is left open where the match is weak.

>TRBJ2-1|14|-|TRBV29-1
TGCAGCGTTTCCTGGGGTCTTTATTACAATGAGCAGTTCTTC
CSVSWGLYYNEQFF
>TRBJ1-4|14|-|TRBV4-1
TGCGCCAGCAGCCGTGGTGCAACTAATGAAAAACTGTTTTTT
CASSRGATNEKLFF
>TRBJ1-2|12|-|TRBV5-1
TGCGCCAGCAGGGCGGCGAACTATGGCTACACCTTC
CASRAANYGYTF
>TRBJ2-5|13|-|TRBV18
TGTGCCAGCTCACCACCGACGCGGGAGACCCAGTACTTC
CASSPPTRETQYF
>TRBJ2-5|13|-|TRBV6-6
TGTGCCAGCGCCCGCGGGGCAAAAGAGACCCAGTACTTC
CASARGAKETQYF
>TRBJ1-5|15|TRBD1|TRBV9
TGTGCCAGCAGCCCGGGACAGATGACAGGTCAGCCCCAGCATTTT
CASSPGQMTGQPQHF
>TRBJ1-1|16|TRBD1|TRBV14
TGTGCCAGCACTACGGACAGGGTAGGGGTATACACTGAAGCTTTCTTT
CASTTDRVGVYTEAFF
>TRBJ2-7|16|TRBD2|TRBV5-4
TGTGCCAGCAGCCCCTCGGGACTAGCGGGAGGCTACGAGCAGTACTTC
CASSPSGLAGGYEQYF
>TRBJ1-2|14|-|TRBV28
TGTGCCAGCAGAGTGACAGGACGGAACTATGGCTACACCTTC
CASRVTGRNYGYTF
>TRBJ1-2|12|-|TRBV10-1
TGCGCCAGCTGGGGGGGTGGGAAGGGCTACACCTTC
CASWGGGKGYTF
>TRBJ2-7|11|-|TRBV2
TGTGCCAGCAGTGAAGAGGGCAAGCAGTACTTC
CASSEEGKQYF
>TRBJ2-3|14|-|TRBV5-1
TGCGCCAGCTCGGACCCCTCAGGTACAGATACGCAGTATTTT
CASSDPSGTDTQYF
>TRBJ2-7|15|TRBD1|TRBV6-5
TGTGCCAGCAGTTACGGACAGGGTGGCTCCTACGAGCAGTACTTC
CASSYGQGGSYEQYF
>TRBJ2-3|15|TRBD1|TRBV5-1
TGCGCCAGCAGTTTTTTGACAGGGGCCCCAGATACGCAGTATTTT
CASSFLTGAPDTQYF